This paragraph reports one T cell receptor beta chain. This sample was included in a study of T cell changes during pregnancy in multiple sclerosis. TCRdb keeps only in-frame clones here, not all; method: immunoSEQ multiplex PCR. The sample records 130,000 or so clones, about 95% being singletons. V shed 5 bases and J shed 6 bases, with 9 bases lying between them. This CDR3 is 12 amino acids long. The germline gives CDR1 SGHRS, CDR2 YFSETQ. The material sequenced was peripheral blood, taken after pregnancy. This rearrangement joins TRBV5-1 to TRBJ2-1, with D maybe TRBD2 (6 bases). The source of this sequence is a female donor with multiple sclerosis, enrolled in a pregnancy study. CDR3 coding DNA: TGCGCCAGCAGTGGAGGGCCCAATGAGCAGTTCTTC. It codes for CASSGGPNEQFF. Together with reference TRBV5-1 and TRBJ2-1, the CDR3 gives the full variable domain: KAGVTQTPRYLIKTRGQQVTLSCSPISGHRSVSWYQQTPGQGLQFLFEYFSETQRNKGNFPGRFSGRQFSNSRSEMNVSTLELGDSALYLCASSGGPNEQFFGPGTRLTVL.